A single sample is the source of the 17 T cell receptor beta chains below, sequenced in a study of OX40 agonist ivuxolimab in advanced cancers. TCRdb's copy holds only in-frame clones and misses some; the assay was immunoSEQ multiplex PCR. The sample contains some 45,000 clones, 75% to 90% of which appear only once. The specimen comprised CD4+ or CD8+ T cells sorted from blood, sampled in a trial of the OX40 agonist ivuxolimab. These receptors were taken from an adult with an advanced solid tumor such as melanoma, head and neck, liver or kidney cancer.

The chain carries TRBV7-6 and TRBJ2-1; possible D gene TRBD2, 7 bases. The V end lost 5 bases, the J end lost 7 bases, and 12 bases lay between the germline ends. CDR1 is SGHVS, CDR2 FNYEAQ, per germline. The CDR3 runs 13 residues. Here the CDR3 reads CASSPGGRNEQFF. For the CDR3, the DNA is TGTGCCAGCAGCCCGGGGGGCAGGAATGAGCAGTTCTTC.

The chain links TRBV27 to TRBJ1-4; unclear D gene. This CDR3 has 11 amino acids. Germline V gives CDR1 MNHEY, CDR2 SMNVEV (reference sequence). The germline V and J ends were trimmed by 3 bases and 7 bases, with 3 bases remaining between them. Here the CDR3 DNA reads TGTGCCAGCAGTTTGGGTGAAAAACTGTTTTTT. Residues: CASSLGEKLFF.

This rearrangement joins TRBV7-9 to TRBJ2-1; TRBD2 matches at 13 bases. The germline V gene encodes CDR1 SEHNR and CDR2 FQNEAQ (reference sequence). Losses at the gene ends were 8 bases for V and 7 bases for J; bases not matched to a gene: 8. This CDR3 contains 15 residues. CDR3 coding DNA: TGTGCCAGCGGAACTAGCGGGGGGGAGAAGAATGAGCAGTTCTTC. Its protein product is CASGTSGGEKNEQFF.

The J gene is TRBJ1-1, the V gene TRBV11-1; a weak D match, TRBD1 (5 bases). Germline CDR1 SGHAT, CDR2 FQDESV (reference sequence). The CDR3 totals 11 residues. This CDR3 reads CAIVGGTEAFF. CDR3 coding DNA: TGTGCAATCGTGGGGGGCACTGAAGCTTTCTTT.

The chain carries TRBV4-1 and TRBJ2-2; D is unresolved. CDR3 length equals 12 residues. V was pared by 1 base and J by 8 bases, with 5 bases between. CDR1 is MGHRA, CDR2 YSYEKL, per germline. Here the CDR3 DNA reads TGCGCCAGCAGCCAAGCCTCGGGGGAGCTGTTTTTT. It yields the protein CASSQASGELFF.

The V call is TRBV27, the J call TRBJ2-2; D gene uncertain. The CDR3 extends over 14 amino acids. Per germline, CDR1 MNHEY and CDR2 SMNVEV (reference sequence). The ends were cut back, 5 bases at V and 0 bases at J, with 7 bases in the middle. The CDR3 coding sequence is TGTGCCAGCAGTCGGCGGACGAACACCGGGGAGCTGTTTTTT. It specifies CASSRRTNTGELFF.

The J gene is TRBJ2-2, the V gene TRBV6-4; TRBD1 is a possible D gene (5 bases). V was trimmed by 0 bases and J by 3 bases, leaving 8 bases between them. The CDR3 extends over 15 amino acids. Germline lookup yields CDR1 MRHNA and CDR2 SNTAGT. Written as DNA, the CDR3 is TGTGCCAGCAGTGACTCCGACAGAGACACCGGGGAGCTGTTTTTT. This gives the protein CASSDSDRDTGELFF.

The chain uses TRBV7-8 and TRBJ1-1; D gene unclear. Germline CDR1 and CDR2: SGHVS and FQNEAQ. The CDR3 consists of 14 residues. V was cut by 1 base and J by 3 bases, with 9 bases left in between. Here the CDR3 reads CASSLVRRDTEAFF. CDR3 DNA sequence: TGTGCCAGCAGCTTAGTTCGGAGGGACACTGAAGCTTTCTTT.

The rearrangement uses TRBV9 and TRBJ1-1; D unclear. Germline assignment: CDR1 SGDLS and CDR2 YYNGEE. Trimming cost V 0 bases and J 4 bases, with 7 bases left between them. This CDR3 contains 13 residues. CDR3 sequence: CASSVEQATEAFF. In DNA form, the CDR3 reads TGTGCCAGCAGCGTAGAGCAAGCCACTGAAGCTTTCTTT.

This chain uses TRBV6-1 with TRBJ2-1; D remains unclear. CDR3 length: 15 residues. The V gene's germline CDR1 is MNHNS and CDR2 SASEGT. V shed 2 bases and J shed 0 bases, with 8 bases lying between them. CDR3 amino acids: CASSEFSFSYNEQFF. CDR3 DNA sequence: TGTGCCAGCAGTGAATTCAGTTTCTCCTACAATGAGCAGTTCTTC.

The V call is TRBV2, the J call TRBJ1-5; a weak D match, TRBD1 (5 bases). This CDR3 region has 14 residues. Germline CDR1 and CDR2: SNHLY and FYNNEI. Trimming removed 3 bases at V and 4 bases at J, with 10 bases between. The CDR3 here is CASSDQQGNQPQHF. In nucleotides, the CDR3 is TGTGCCAGCAGTGACCAGCAGGGAAATCAGCCCCAGCATTTT.

The CDR3 reads CASSPHGSTDTQYF. The CDR3 DNA reads TGTGCCAGCAGCCCCCACGGGAGCACAGATACGCAGTATTTT. This chain links TRBV11-2 with TRBJ2-3; D uncertain. Looked up from germline, CDR1 is SGHAT and CDR2 is FQNNGV. V lost 5 bases and J lost 0, with 9 bases in between. CDR3 length: 14 residues.

The V gene is TRBV5-1, the J gene TRBJ1-1; D is uncertain. The V end lost 0 bases, the J end lost 1 base, and 7 bases lay between the germline ends. The germline CDR1 and CDR2 sequences are SGHRS and YFSETQ. The CDR3 length is 14 residues. The CDR3 loop reads CASSLDDWNTEAFF. The CDR3 region has the DNA TGCGCCAGCAGCTTGGACGACTGGAACACTGAAGCTTTCTTT.

The chain carries TRBV27 and TRBJ1-2; D remains unclear. CDR3 length: 13 residues. The V end was cut by 0 bases, the J end by 6 bases, with 8 bases between. Germline V gene lookup returns CDR1 MNHEY and CDR2 SMNVEV (reference sequence). CDR3 in amino acids: CASSLSMDHGYTF. The CDR3 DNA sequence: TGTGCCAGCAGTTTATCGATGGATCATGGCTACACCTTC.

The J gene is TRBJ1-1, the V gene TRBV28; 8 bases align to TRBD1. The CDR3 spans 16 residues. Germline CDR1 reads MDHEN; CDR2 reads SYDVKM. V shed 5 bases and J 0 bases; nucleotides not matched to a gene: 8. CDR3 nucleotide sequence: TGTGCCAGCAGTCTCGGGACAGGTGTGATGAACACTGAAGCTTTCTTT. Translated, it gives CASSLGTGVMNTEAFF.

This sequence joins TRBV4-3 and TRBJ1-1; D might be TRBD1 (5 bases). Germline CDR1 is LGHNA and CDR2 is YSLEER. This CDR3 comprises 13 residues. The V gene lost 4 bases and the J gene lost 6 bases, with 12 bases spanning the gap. The CDR3 sequence is CASSLPGGAEAFF. The CDR3 DNA follows: TGCGCCAGCAGCCTTCCGGGGGGGGCTGAAGCTTTCTTT.

The J gene is TRBJ2-1, the V gene TRBV19; D might be TRBD2 (6 bases). V shed 5 bases and J shed 3 bases, with 32 bases lying between them. The CDR3 sequence is 21 residues long. CDR1 is LNHDA, CDR2 SQIVND, per germline (reference sequence). The chain's CDR3 is CASSLTGTPRTTMDHYNEQFF. The CDR3 nucleotides are TGTGCCAGTAGTCTTACGGGGACTCCCCGTACTACAATGGATCACTACAATGAGCAGTTCTTC.